Listed below are T cell receptor beta chains from one sample, sequenced in a study of T cell repertoires in cytomegalovirus infection. Via MiXCR, TCRdb re-called the reads, giving one row per CDR3 protein. In the table there are 200,000 to 250,000 distinct CDR3 sequences, approximately 22% of which are singletons. The sequenced sample was CD8+ T cells from PBMCs. Receptors originate from a human donor in good health (CMV status not recorded). Some clones in this sample may be carry-over from other donors' samples. CDR3s include the opening cysteine and the closing phenylalanine or tryptophan. A D gene is named only where the DNA matches it firmly. For some rows the clone size is stated as once, few or many, or as a class when expanded; others skip it.

J: TRBJ2-3
D: NA
size: many
V: TRBV7-9
CDR3: CASTSGPVTDTQYF
DNA: TGTGCCAGCACCTCTGGGCCTGTCACAGATACGCAGTATTTT

J: TRBJ2-2
D: NA
size: many
V: TRBV29-1
CDR3: CSVEEFAPGSTGELFF
DNA: TGCAGCGTTGAAGAATTTGCCCCTGGGAGCACCGGGGAGCTGTTTTTT

J: TRBJ2-2
D: TRBD2
size: NA
V: TRBV27
CDR3: CASSLTSGGYGELFF
DNA: TGTGCCAGCAGTTTAACTAGCGGGGGGTACGGGGAGCTGTTTTTT

J: TRBJ1-1
D: NA
size: many
V: TRBV29-1
CDR3: CSVQTAMNTEAFF
DNA: TGCAGCGTTCAGACAGCCATGAACACTGAAGCTTTCTTT

J: TRBJ2-3
D: TRBD2
size: NA
V: TRBV29-1
CDR3: CSGDSGADTDTQYF
DNA: TGCAGCGGAGATAGCGGGGCCGACACAGATACGCAGTATTTT

J: TRBJ2-2
D: TRBD1
size: many
V: TRBV7-9
CDR3: CASSYPWTGENTGELFF
DNA: TGTGCCAGCAGCTACCCCTGGACAGGAGAGAACACCGGGGAGCTGTTTTTT

J: TRBJ1-2
D: NA
size: NA
V: TRBV9
CDR3: CASSDGTGGYTF
DNA: TGTGCCAGCAGCGACGGTACGGGAGGCTACACCTTC

J: TRBJ1-1
D: NA
size: NA
V: TRBV9
CDR3: CASSVQGLGTEAFF
DNA: TGTGCCAGCAGCGTACAGGGGTTAGGGACTGAAGCTTTCTTT

J: TRBJ1-3
D: NA
size: many
V: TRBV6-1
CDR3: CASNEDASSGNTIYF
DNA: TGTGCCAGCAATGAGGACGCCTCATCGGGAAACACCATATATTTT

J: TRBJ2-2
D: TRBD2
size: few
V: TRBV12-3/TRBV12-4
CDR3: CASSLGGLAGTGELFF
DNA: TGTGCCAGCAGTTTAGGGGGACTAGCGGGGACCGGGGAGCTGTTTTTT

J: TRBJ2-7
D: TRBD1
size: many
V: TRBV6-1
CDR3: CASTWTGSYEQYF
DNA: TGTGCCAGCACCTGGACAGGGTCCTACGAGCAGTACTTC

J: TRBJ2-3
D: NA
size: few
V: TRBV12-3/TRBV12-4
CDR3: CASRPRGTDTQYF
DNA: TGTGCCAGCAGGCCACGAGGCACAGATACGCAGTATTTT

J: TRBJ1-1
D: TRBD1
size: NA
V: TRBV14
CDR3: CASHRTGGSTEAFF
DNA: TGTGCCAGCCACCGGACAGGGGGAAGCACTGAAGCTTTCTTT

J: TRBJ2-7
D: NA
size: few
V: TRBV7-9
CDR3: CASSSGRIQANRPYEQYF
DNA: TGTGCCAGCAGCTCAGGTAGGATACAGGCCAACCGTCCCTACGAGCAGTACTTC

J: TRBJ1-1
D: NA
size: many
V: TRBV28
CDR3: CASSFLGTEAFF
DNA: TGTGCCAGCAGTTTTCTGGGCACTGAAGCTTTCTTT

J: TRBJ1-5
D: NA
size: NA
V: TRBV6-5
CDR3: CASNRTRNQPQHF
DNA: TGTGCCAGCAACCGGACGAGGAATCAGCCCCAGCATTTT

J: TRBJ1-1
D: NA
size: few
V: TRBV2
CDR3: CASSERDGGGTEAFF
DNA: TGTGCCAGCAGCGAGAGGGACGGAGGGGGCACTGAAGCTTTCTTT

J: TRBJ2-1
D: NA
size: many
V: TRBV24-1
CDR3: CATSDSSLEGAYNEQFF
DNA: TGTGCCACCAGTGATTCGTCCCTGGAGGGAGCCTACAATGAGCAGTTCTTC

J: TRBJ2-7
D: NA
size: few
V: TRBV29-1
CDR3: CSVEGWGGSSYEQYF
DNA: TGCAGCGTTGAAGGATGGGGGGGCAGCTCCTACGAGCAGTACTTC

J: TRBJ1-5
D: TRBD1
size: NA
V: TRBV30
CDR3: CAWGQGNQPQHF
DNA: TGTGCCTGGGGACAGGGCAATCAGCCCCAGCATTTT

J: TRBJ1-1
D: NA
size: many
V: TRBV5-1
CDR3: CASSWGAGADTEAFF
DNA: TGCGCCAGCAGCTGGGGGGCAGGGGCGGACACTGAAGCTTTCTTT

J: TRBJ2-7
D: NA
size: many
V: TRBV7-6
CDR3: CASSLGPGGLTYEQYF
DNA: TGTGCCAGCAGCTTAGGTCCGGGGGGCCTCACCTACGAGCAGTACTTC

J: TRBJ2-1
D: TRBD1
size: NA
V: TRBV7-8
CDR3: CASSFPPGGEEQFF
DNA: TGTGCCAGCAGCTTCCCCCCAGGGGGTGAGGAGCAGTTCTTC

J: TRBJ2-7
D: NA
size: NA
V: TRBV7-9
CDR3: CASSFRGHPYEQYF
DNA: TGTGCCAGCAGCTTTCGGGGACATCCCTACGAGCAGTACTTC

J: TRBJ2-1
D: TRBD2
size: once
V: TRBV6-5
CDR3: CASSYSSGGRSGEQFF
DNA: TGTGCCAGCAGTTACTCTAGCGGGGGGAGGAGTGGTGAGCAGTTCTTC

J: TRBJ2-1
D: NA
size: NA
V: TRBV5-6
CDR3: CASSLWQGGEQFF
DNA: TGTGCCAGCAGCTTGTGGCAGGGGGGTGAGCAGTTCTTC

J: TRBJ1-1
D: TRBD1
size: few
V: TRBV9
CDR3: CASSERQGMNTEAFF
DNA: TGTGCCAGCAGCGAAAGACAGGGCATGAACACTGAAGCTTTCTTT

J: TRBJ2-3
D: NA
size: few
V: TRBV12-3/TRBV12-4
CDR3: CASSEVGTDTQYF
DNA: TGTGCCAGCAGTGAAGTCGGAACAGATACGCAGTATTTT

J: TRBJ1-4
D: NA
size: few
V: TRBV11-2
CDR3: CASSLVVRREKLFF
DNA: TGTGCCAGCAGCTTAGTAGTCCGGCGGGAAAAACTGTTTTTT

J: TRBJ2-7
D: NA
size: many
V: TRBV20-1
CDR3: CSAREFGGRSYEQYF
DNA: TGCAGTGCTAGAGAGTTCGGGGGCCGCTCCTACGAGCAGTACTTC

J: TRBJ2-1
D: TRBD2
size: many
V: TRBV4-1
CDR3: CASSLAGGWDEQFF
DNA: TGCGCCAGCAGTCTAGCGGGGGGTTGGGATGAGCAGTTCTTC

J: TRBJ2-3
D: NA
size: NA
V: TRBV2
CDR3: CASSEALALRGDTQYF
DNA: TGTGCCAGCAGTGAAGCGCTTGCGCTCCGAGGGGATACGCAGTATTTT

J: TRBJ1-1
D: TRBD1
size: medium-sized
V: TRBV4-2
CDR3: CASSQLDRVGAFF
DNA: TGTGCCAGCAGCCAATTGGACAGGGTGGGAGCTTTCTTT

J: TRBJ2-7
D: NA
size: NA
V: TRBV20-1
CDR3: CSAGPGRGYEQYF
DNA: TGCAGTGCCGGACCGGGCCGCGGATACGAGCAGTACTTC

J: TRBJ2-1
D: TRBD2
size: many
V: TRBV28
CDR3: CASSEGTSGPEQFF
DNA: TGTGCCAGCAGCGAGGGCACTAGCGGGCCAGAGCAGTTCTTC

J: TRBJ2-3
D: TRBD1
size: few
V: TRBV20-1
CDR3: CSAAGGIGTDTQYF
DNA: TGCAGTGCTGCAGGGGGTATCGGCACAGATACGCAGTATTTT

J: TRBJ2-3
D: NA
size: NA
V: TRBV29-1
CDR3: CSGGTDTQYF
DNA: TGCAGCGGCGGCACAGATACGCAGTATTTT

J: TRBJ1-6
D: NA
size: many
V: TRBV5-6
CDR3: CASSPWVVGDSPLHF
DNA: TGTGCCAGCAGTCCCTGGGTGGTGGGAGATTCACCCCTCCACTTT

J: TRBJ2-2
D: TRBD1
size: NA
V: TRBV27
CDR3: CASSMAGGWPGELFF
DNA: TGTGCCAGCTCTATGGCAGGGGGCTGGCCCGGGGAGCTGTTTTTT

J: TRBJ1-4
D: NA
size: few
V: TRBV12-3/TRBV12-4
CDR3: CASSPFRGYNEKLFF
DNA: TGTGCCAGCAGTCCTTTCAGGGGCTACAATGAAAAACTGTTTTTT

J: TRBJ1-1
D: TRBD1
size: many
V: TRBV12-3/TRBV12-4
CDR3: CASIEDRGFTEAFF
DNA: TGTGCCAGCATCGAAGACAGGGGGTTTACTGAAGCTTTCTTT

J: TRBJ2-3
D: NA
size: few
V: TRBV2
CDR3: CASRGRWAPDTDTQYF
DNA: TGTGCCAGCAGGGGTCGGTGGGCCCCCGACACAGATACGCAGTATTTT

J: TRBJ2-5
D: NA
size: many
V: TRBV28
CDR3: CASKEFRQETQYF
DNA: TGTGCCAGCAAGGAATTCCGCCAAGAGACCCAGTACTTC

J: TRBJ2-1
D: TRBD2
size: NA
V: TRBV2
CDR3: CASRGTSGGNSYEQFF
DNA: TGTGCCTCCCGAGGGACTAGCGGGGGGAATAGCTATGAGCAGTTCTTC

J: TRBJ1-1
D: TRBD1
size: NA
V: TRBV9
CDR3: CASSAETGGRTEAFF
DNA: TGTGCCAGCAGCGCTGAGACAGGGGGTCGGACTGAAGCTTTCTTT

J: TRBJ2-7
D: NA
size: NA
V: TRBV2
CDR3: CASTGVSDEQYF
DNA: TGTGCCAGCACCGGTGTGAGCGACGAGCAGTACTTC

J: TRBJ2-5
D: NA
size: NA
V: TRBV7-2
CDR3: CASSLFRSKETQYF
DNA: TGTGCCAGCAGCTTATTCAGGTCGAAAGAGACCCAGTACTTC

J: TRBJ1-1
D: NA
size: NA
V: TRBV5-1
CDR3: CASSFRPKNTEAFF
DNA: TGCGCCAGCAGCTTTCGGCCCAAGAACACTGAAGCTTTCTTT

J: TRBJ2-1
D: NA
size: NA
V: TRBV25-1
CDR3: CASSFIREQFF
DNA: TGTGCCAGCAGCTTTATTCGGGAGCAGTTCTTC

J: TRBJ1-2
D: NA
size: NA
V: TRBV7-9
CDR3: CASSPEGHLNYGYTF
DNA: TGTGCCAGCAGCCCCGAGGGACATCTAAACTATGGCTACACCTTC

J: TRBJ1-5
D: NA
size: few
V: TRBV6-1
CDR3: CASSHYKGMGGVDQPQHF
DNA: TGTGCCAGCAGCCATTACAAGGGGATGGGAGGGGTTGATCAGCCCCAGCATTTT

J: TRBJ1-1
D: TRBD1
size: many
V: TRBV7-9
CDR3: CASSLAPGTGFGAFF
DNA: TGTGCCAGCAGCTTAGCCCCCGGGACAGGGTTTGGAGCTTTCTTT

J: TRBJ2-1
D: TRBD2
size: many
V: TRBV7-6
CDR3: CASSILASSYNEQFF
DNA: TGTGCCAGCAGCATACTAGCGAGCTCCTACAATGAGCAGTTCTTC

J: TRBJ2-7
D: NA
size: NA
V: TRBV7-6
CDR3: CASSGGTGIMGYEQYF
DNA: TGTGCCAGCAGTGGCGGGACCGGGATAATGGGGTACGAGCAGTACTTC

J: TRBJ2-5
D: TRBD1
size: NA
V: TRBV5-3
CDR3: CARSSPGQKGTQYF
DNA: TGTGCCAGAAGCTCGCCGGGACAGAAAGGGACCCAGTACTTC

J: TRBJ2-7
D: TRBD1
size: many
V: TRBV20-1
CDR3: CSALQGLTYEQYF
DNA: TGCAGTGCTCTACAGGGGCTTACCTACGAGCAGTACTTC

J: TRBJ1-1
D: NA
size: NA
V: TRBV7-9
CDR3: CASSLAKGTEAFF
DNA: TGTGCCAGCAGCTTAGCGAAGGGCACTGAAGCTTTCTTT

J: TRBJ2-1
D: NA
size: few
V: TRBV4-2
CDR3: CASSQDRQGEQFF
DNA: TGTGCCAGCAGCCAAGATAGGCAGGGTGAGCAGTTCTTC